The next 23 T cell receptor beta chains were all read from a single sample in a study of cytomegalovirus exposure and HLA in healthy donors. The PCR made use of 60 Vbeta and 13 Jbeta primers. Generated by immunoSEQ multiplex PCR, the TCRdb table keeps only in-frame clones and is missing some. The sample carries over 130,000 clones, 79% recorded once. Sequenced sample: PBMCs. The receptors come from a middle-aged man in good health and CMV-seropositive.

The chain recombines TRBV5-1 with TRBJ2-2; 11 bases are shared with TRBD2. CDR3 length: 18 amino acids. J lost 3 bases, V lost 4 bases, and 11 bases had no gene match. CDR1 is SGHRS and CDR2 is YFSETQ in the germline V gene. CDR3 bases: TGCGCCAGCAGCCGTACTTTTAGCGGGAGGGCCGACACCGGGGAGCTGTTTTTT. Translated, it gives CASSRTFSGRADTGELFF.

The V call is TRBV5-6, the J call TRBJ1-1, with 8 bases fitting TRBD1. This CDR3 spans 13 amino acids. Germline CDR1 SGHDT, CDR2 YYEEEE. V shed 2 bases and J 10 bases; nucleotides not matched to a gene: 7. CDR3: CASSFDRGQIAFF. The DNA of the CDR3 is TGTGCCAGCAGCTTCGACAGGGGCCAGATAGCTTTCTTT.

The rearrangement uses TRBV27 and TRBJ2-4, with D possibly being TRBD1 (5 bases). The length of the CDR3 is 19 residues. In germline, CDR1 is MNHEY, CDR2 SMNVEV (reference sequence). The germline V and J ends were trimmed by 6 bases and 0 bases, with 24 bases remaining between them. In nucleotides, the CDR3 is TGTGCCAGCAGCCCCAAATGGAGTCAGGGAAGACTAGCCAAAAACATTCAGTACTTC. It codes for CASSPKWSQGRLAKNIQYF.

CDR3 protein: CASGGGGTKNIQYF. The CDR3 bases are TGTGCCAGCGGCGGCGGGGGCACCAAAAACATTCAGTACTTC. The chain joins TRBV6-5 to TRBJ2-4; D might be TRBD2 (7 bases). CDR3 size: 14 residues. Trimming shortened V by 8 bases and J by 2 bases, and 13 bases separated the two germline ends. CDR1 and CDR2 (germline): MNHEY, SVGAGI.

The chain employs TRBV28 and TRBJ1-1; 10 nucleotides align to TRBD1. Germline values: CDR1 MDHEN, CDR2 SYDVKM. The CDR3 loop spans 14 amino acids. Trimming cost V 6 bases and J 2 bases; bases outside gene matches: 3. The CDR3 sequence is CASSWTGGNTEAFF. DNA for the CDR3: TGTGCCAGCAGCTGGACAGGGGGTAACACTGAAGCTTTCTTT.

This clone showed up just once. The V and J genes are TRBV9 and TRBJ2-5, with D maybe TRBD2 (6 bases). The CDR3 sequence is 13 residues long. Germline V gene data show CDR1 as SGDLS and CDR2 as YYNGEE. Trimming stripped 5 bases from V and 2 bases from J, with 10 bases between. The CDR3 nucleotides are TGTGCCAGCAGGGAGGGATATCAAGAGACCCAGTACTTC. It translates to CASREGYQETQYF.

This chain uses TRBV29-1 with TRBJ2-3, with D unclear. This CDR3 is built from 13 residues. V was trimmed by 5 bases and J by 4 bases, leaving 13 bases between them. Germline V lookup: CDR1 SQVTM, CDR2 ANQGSEA. This CDR3 is CSVKRPQADTQYF. The CDR3 region has the DNA TGCAGCGTTAAAAGACCCCAGGCAGATACGCAGTATTTT.

This chain links TRBV6-1 with TRBJ2-5; 11 nucleotides match TRBD1. The DNA end lines up better with TRBJ2-7; the J call may be wrong. Germline V gene sequence: CDR1 MNHNS, CDR2 SASEGT. The CDR3 sequence is 14 residues long. The CDR3 nucleotides are TGTGCCAGCAGCCAGGGACAGGGGGTCTACGAGCAGTACTTC. Protein product: CASSQGQGVYEQYF.

The chain links TRBV5-6 to TRBJ2-3; 7 bases are a match to TRBD2. The J segment lost 1 base and the V segment lost 7 bases, leaving 3 bases of the junction unmatched. This CDR3 spans 13 amino acids. In germline, CDR1 is SGHDT, CDR2 YYEEEE. CDR3 nucleotide sequence: TGTGCCAGCGGACTAGAAGGCACAGATACGCAGTATTTT. Protein: CASGLEGTDTQYF.

This chain connects TRBV5-1 to TRBJ2-5, with 8 nucleotides matching TRBD1. Matching the DNA end better, TRBJ2-7 makes the J call doubtful. Germline CDR1 is SGHRS and CDR2 is YFSETQ. There are 15 residues in the CDR3. CDR3: CASSKEGQGADEQYF. The CDR3 nucleotides read TGCGCCAGCAGCAAGGAGGGCCAGGGGGCCGACGAGCAGTACTTC.

This clone occurred a few times. This chain connects TRBV5-1 to TRBJ2-4; maybe TRBD1 (6 bases). The CDR3 is 15 residues long. CDR1 SGHRS and CDR2 YFSETQ come from the germline V gene. Trimming stripped 4 bases from V and 1 base from J, with 12 bases between. CDR3 in amino acids: CASSHVTGAKNIQYF. The CDR3 bases are TGCGCCAGCAGCCACGTAACAGGGGCCAAAAACATTCAGTACTTC.

The V and J genes are TRBV28 and TRBJ1-2; 8 bases are shared with TRBD1. The germline V gene has CDR1 MDHEN and CDR2 SYDVKM. Trimming took 1 base from V and 4 from J; bases not matched to a gene: 11. The CDR3 is made up of 17 amino acids. The CDR3 region has the DNA TGTGCCAGCAGTTTATCGTTGACAGGGGCTCGTCGCTATGGCTACACCTTC. Translated, it gives CASSLSLTGARRYGYTF.

The rearrangement uses TRBV30 and TRBJ1-5; TRBD1 is a possible D gene (5 bases). Germline CDR1 GTSNPN, CDR2 SVGIG (reference sequence). This CDR3 is 14 amino acids long. Trimming took 3 bases from V and 4 from J, leaving 13 bases between them. CDR3 loop: CAWSAGQINQPQHF. The DNA for the CDR3 is TGTGCCTGGAGCGCGGGGCAGATTAATCAGCCCCAGCATTTT.

This clone appeared a single time. The chain carries TRBV7-3 and TRBJ2-1; 8 nucleotides match TRBD2. J lost 0 bases, V lost 4 bases, and 20 bases had no gene match. Germline CDR1 reads SGHTA; CDR2 reads FQGTGA. This CDR3 is 21 amino acids long. This chain's CDR3 is CASSSPKHSGTLGLSYNEQFF. CDR3 nucleotides: TGTGCCAGCAGCTCTCCCAAACATAGCGGGACGCTGGGGCTCTCCTACAATGAGCAGTTCTTC. Supplemented by reference TRBV7-3 and TRBJ2-1, the full variable domain reads GAGVSQTPSNKVTEKGKYVELRCDPISGHTALYWYRQSLGQGPEFLIYFQGTGAADDSGLPNDRFFAVRPEGSVSTLKIQRTERGDSAVYLCASSSPKHSGTLGLSYNEQFFGPGTRLTVL.

The chain links TRBV11-2 to TRBJ1-3, with D uncertain. CDR1 is SGHAT, CDR2 FQNNGV, per germline. The CDR3 runs 15 residues. V was cut by 5 bases and J by 0 bases, with 11 bases left in between. The CDR3 DNA reads as TGTGCCAGCAGCCCCAACAGCTTCTCTGGAAACACCATATATTTT. Its protein product is CASSPNSFSGNTIYF.

This clone has only one observation. A junction end diverges from the germline sequence, so it may reflect a read error. The genes are TRBV7-9 and TRBJ2-3; 9 bases are shared with TRBD1. Germline V lookup: CDR1 SEHNR, CDR2 FQNEAQ (reference sequence). The CDR3 is made up of 16 amino acids. CDR3 residues: CSSSSPGQGPADTQYF. The CDR3 bases are TGTTCCAGCAGCTCCCCGGGACAGGGACCCGCAGATACGCAGTATTTT.

CDR3 DNA sequence: TGTGCCAGCAGCTTGCGGGTCTCAGGGGGATCCTTGGGTGGCTACACCTTC. Encoded protein: CASSLRVSGGSLGGYTF. The chain couples TRBV5-5 to TRBJ1-2; TRBD1 aligns across 7 bases. This CDR3 is 17 amino acids long. J gave up 7 bases and V 1 base, and 16 bases lay outside the gene matches. Germline assignment: CDR1 SGHKS and CDR2 YYEKEE (reference sequence).

This rearrangement joins TRBV30 to TRBJ1-2; tentative D call: TRBD1 (5 bases). The CDR3 consists of 14 residues. The V end lost 2 bases, the J end lost 4 bases, and 14 bases lay between the germline ends. In germline, CDR1 is GTSNPN, CDR2 SVGIG (reference sequence). This chain's CDR3 is CAWSRDLMGYGYTF. The CDR3 DNA is TGTGCCTGGAGTCGGGACTTAATGGGCTATGGCTACACCTTC.

The chain uses TRBV4-1 and TRBJ1-1; 8 bases line up with TRBD1. The V segment lost 0 bases and the J segment 0 bases; nucleotides outside the gene matches: 6. The CDR3 runs 17 residues. Germline-derived CDR1 and CDR2 are MGHRA and YSYEKL. The CDR3 bases are TGCGCCAGCAGCCAAGATCGTGTGACAGGGGTGAACACTGAAGCTTTCTTT. Protein product: CASSQDRVTGVNTEAFF.

This chain connects TRBV28 to TRBJ2-7; 11 nucleotides match TRBD2. The CDR3 length is 19 residues. Trimming cost V 3 bases and J 4 bases; bases outside gene matches: 17. Germline CDR1 and CDR2: MDHEN and SYDVKM. CDR3 DNA sequence: TGTGCCAGCAGTTTCCCAGCGCAAGAAACTAGCGGGAGAAGTTACGAGCAGTACTTC. Amino acid sequence: CASSFPAQETSGRSYEQYF.

This clone was seen more than once but under ten times. The chain carries TRBV5-5 and TRBJ1-1; no reliable D call. Trimming pared 0 bases from V and 4 bases from J, leaving 13 bases between. This CDR3 contains 15 residues. The germline V gene has CDR1 SGHKS and CDR2 YYEKEE (reference sequence). CDR3 loop: CASSLGGRFRTEAFF. DNA of the CDR3: TGTGCCAGCAGCTTGGGAGGGAGATTTCGCACTGAAGCTTTCTTT.

This clone has just a few counts. The gene calls are TRBV5-1 and TRBJ2-5, with D possibly TRBD1 on 5 matching bases. Near its end, the DNA agrees better with TRBJ2-7, so the J call may be wrong. CDR1 and CDR2 from the germline V gene are SGHRS and YFSETQ. The CDR3 is 12 amino acids. CDR3 nucleotide sequence: TGCGCCAGCAGCCCTCAGGGCTACGAGCAGTACTTC. Translated: CASSPQGYEQYF.

V is TRBV6-5 and J is TRBJ2-1; D is undetermined. V lost 6 bases to trimming and J lost 0 bases, with 12 bases between them. Germline CDR1 is MNHEY and CDR2 is SVGAGI. The CDR3 contains 15 residues. CDR3 sequence: CASRSTETSYNEQFF. CDR3 sequence (DNA): TGTGCCAGCAGATCGACGGAGACCTCCTACAATGAGCAGTTCTTC.